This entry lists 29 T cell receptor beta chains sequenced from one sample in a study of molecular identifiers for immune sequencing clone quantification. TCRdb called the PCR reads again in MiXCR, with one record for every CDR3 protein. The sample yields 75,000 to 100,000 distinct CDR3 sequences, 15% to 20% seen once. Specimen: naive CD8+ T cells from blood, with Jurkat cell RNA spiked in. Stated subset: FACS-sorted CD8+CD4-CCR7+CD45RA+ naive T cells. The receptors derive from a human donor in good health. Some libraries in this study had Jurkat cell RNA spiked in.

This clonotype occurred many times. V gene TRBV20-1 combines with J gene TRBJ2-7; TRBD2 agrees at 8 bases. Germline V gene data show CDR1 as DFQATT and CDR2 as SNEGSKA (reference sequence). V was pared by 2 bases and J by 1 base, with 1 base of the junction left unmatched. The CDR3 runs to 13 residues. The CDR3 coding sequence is TGCAGTGCTAGAACGGGGGGGTCCTACGAGCAGTACTTC. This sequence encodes CSARTGGSYEQYF.

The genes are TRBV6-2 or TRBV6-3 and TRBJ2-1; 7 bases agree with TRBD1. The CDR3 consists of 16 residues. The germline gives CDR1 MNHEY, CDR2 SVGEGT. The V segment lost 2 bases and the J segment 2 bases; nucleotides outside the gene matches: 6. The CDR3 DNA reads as TGTGCCAGCAGTTACCCGGGACAGCCAACCTACAATGAGCAGTTCTTC. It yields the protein CASSYPGQPTYNEQFF.

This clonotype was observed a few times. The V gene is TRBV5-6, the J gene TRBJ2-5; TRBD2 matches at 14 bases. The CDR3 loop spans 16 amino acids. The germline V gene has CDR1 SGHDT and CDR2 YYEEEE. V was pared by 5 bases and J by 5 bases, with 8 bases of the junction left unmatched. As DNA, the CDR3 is TGTGCCAGCAGTCCGGGACTAGCGGGAGTCACTGAGACCCAGTACTTC. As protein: CASSPGLAGVTETQYF.

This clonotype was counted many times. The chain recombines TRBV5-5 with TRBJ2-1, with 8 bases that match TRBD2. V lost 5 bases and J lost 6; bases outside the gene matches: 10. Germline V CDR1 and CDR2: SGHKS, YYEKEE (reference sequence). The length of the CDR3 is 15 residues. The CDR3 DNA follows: TGTGCCAGCAGATCCGGGACTAGTCTTGGCAATGAGCAGTTCTTC. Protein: CASRSGTSLGNEQFF.

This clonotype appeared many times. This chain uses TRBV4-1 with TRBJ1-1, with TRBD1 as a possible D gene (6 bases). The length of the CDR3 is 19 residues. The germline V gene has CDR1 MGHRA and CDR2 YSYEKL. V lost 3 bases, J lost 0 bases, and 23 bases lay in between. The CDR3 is CASSQVPPGGRALNTEAFF. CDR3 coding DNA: TGCGCCAGCAGCCAGGTCCCTCCGGGGGGCAGGGCTTTGAACACTGAAGCTTTCTTT.

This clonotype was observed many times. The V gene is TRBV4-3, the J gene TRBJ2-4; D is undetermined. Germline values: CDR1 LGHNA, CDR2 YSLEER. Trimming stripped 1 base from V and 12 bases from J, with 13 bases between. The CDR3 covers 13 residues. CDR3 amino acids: CASSQGSDGAQYF. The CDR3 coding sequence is TGCGCCAGCAGCCAAGGGTCTGACGGAGCTCAGTACTTC.

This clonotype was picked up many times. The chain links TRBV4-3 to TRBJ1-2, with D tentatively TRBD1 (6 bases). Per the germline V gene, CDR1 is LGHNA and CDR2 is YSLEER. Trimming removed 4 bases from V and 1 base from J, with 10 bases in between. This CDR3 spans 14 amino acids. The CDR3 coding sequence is TGCGCCAGCAGCCCTGACAGGAGTAACTATGGCTACACCTTC. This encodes CASSPDRSNYGYTF.

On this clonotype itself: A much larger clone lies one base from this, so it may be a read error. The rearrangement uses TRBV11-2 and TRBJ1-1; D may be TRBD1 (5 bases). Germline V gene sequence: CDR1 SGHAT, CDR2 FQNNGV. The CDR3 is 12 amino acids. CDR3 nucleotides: TGTGCCAGCTGGGGGTTGAACACTGAAGCTGTCTTT. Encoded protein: CASWGLNTEAVF.

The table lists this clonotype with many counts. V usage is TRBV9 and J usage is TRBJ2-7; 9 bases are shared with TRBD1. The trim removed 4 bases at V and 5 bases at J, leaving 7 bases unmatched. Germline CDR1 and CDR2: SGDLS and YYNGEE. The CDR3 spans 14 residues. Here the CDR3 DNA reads TGTGCCAGCAGCCCACAGGGGGCAGGTGACGAGCAGTACTTC. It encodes CASSPQGAGDEQYF.

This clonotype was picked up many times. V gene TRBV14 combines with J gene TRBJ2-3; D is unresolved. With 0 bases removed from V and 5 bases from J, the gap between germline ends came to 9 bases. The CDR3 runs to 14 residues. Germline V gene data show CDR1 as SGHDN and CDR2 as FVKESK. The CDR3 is CASSQDTPRDTQYF. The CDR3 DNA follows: TGTGCCAGCAGCCAAGATACCCCTAGAGATACGCAGTATTTT.

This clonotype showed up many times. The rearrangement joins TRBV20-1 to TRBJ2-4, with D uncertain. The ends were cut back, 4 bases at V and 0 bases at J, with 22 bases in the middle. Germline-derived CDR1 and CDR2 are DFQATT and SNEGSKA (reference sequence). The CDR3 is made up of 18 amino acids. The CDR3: CSANFFPNSHVAKNIQYF. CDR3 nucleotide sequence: TGCAGTGCTAATTTTTTCCCAAATAGCCACGTAGCCAAAAACATTCAGTACTTC.

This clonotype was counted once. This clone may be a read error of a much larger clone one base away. The CDR3 nucleotides read TGTGCCAGCAGCCGAATAAGGTCCTCCTACGAGCAGTACTTC. This encodes CASSRIRSSYEQYF. The genes are TRBV7-9 and TRBJ2-7; D is ambiguous. The CDR3 has 14 residues. The V and J ends lost 5 bases and 0 bases respectively, with 11 bases between them. CDR1 and CDR2 from the germline V gene are SEHNR and FQNEAQ (reference sequence).

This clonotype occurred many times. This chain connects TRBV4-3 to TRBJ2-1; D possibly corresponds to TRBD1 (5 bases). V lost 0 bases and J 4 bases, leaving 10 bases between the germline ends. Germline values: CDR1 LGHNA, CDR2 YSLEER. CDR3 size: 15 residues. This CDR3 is CASSQDQGSYNEQFF. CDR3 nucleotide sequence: TGCGCCAGCAGCCAAGATCAGGGATCTTACAATGAGCAGTTCTTC.

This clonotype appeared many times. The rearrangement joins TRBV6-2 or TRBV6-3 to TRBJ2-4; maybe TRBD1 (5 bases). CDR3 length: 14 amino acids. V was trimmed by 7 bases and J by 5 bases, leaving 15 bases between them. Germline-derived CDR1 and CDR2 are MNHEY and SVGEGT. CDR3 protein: CASTSDNYENIQYF. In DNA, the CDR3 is TGTGCCAGCACCTCGGACAATTACGAAAACATTCAGTACTTC.

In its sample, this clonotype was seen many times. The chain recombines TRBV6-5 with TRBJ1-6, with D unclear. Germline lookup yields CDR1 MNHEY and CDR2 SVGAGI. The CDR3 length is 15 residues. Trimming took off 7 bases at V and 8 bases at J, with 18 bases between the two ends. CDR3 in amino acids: CASIPIAGRDSPLHF. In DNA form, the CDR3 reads TGTGCCAGCATACCCATTGCGGGAAGGGATTCACCCCTCCACTTT.

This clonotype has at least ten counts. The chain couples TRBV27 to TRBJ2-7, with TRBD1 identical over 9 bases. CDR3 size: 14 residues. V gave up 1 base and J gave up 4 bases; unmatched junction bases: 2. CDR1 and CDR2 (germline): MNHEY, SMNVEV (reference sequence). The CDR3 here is CASSLWTGAYEQYF. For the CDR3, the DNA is TGTGCCAGCAGTTTATGGACAGGGGCGTACGAGCAGTACTTC.

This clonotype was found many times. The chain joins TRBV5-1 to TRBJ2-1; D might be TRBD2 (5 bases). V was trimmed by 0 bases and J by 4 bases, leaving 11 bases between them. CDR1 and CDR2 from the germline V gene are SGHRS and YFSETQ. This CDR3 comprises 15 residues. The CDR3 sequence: CASSLARGLYNEQFF. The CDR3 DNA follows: TGCGCCAGCAGCTTGGCCCGGGGTCTGTACAATGAGCAGTTCTTC.

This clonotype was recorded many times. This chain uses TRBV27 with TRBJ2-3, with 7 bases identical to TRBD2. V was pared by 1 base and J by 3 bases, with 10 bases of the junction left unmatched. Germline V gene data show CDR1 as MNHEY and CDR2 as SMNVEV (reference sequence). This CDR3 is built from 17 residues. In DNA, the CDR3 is TGTGCCAGCAGTTTATTGGTACCCAGCGGGATAACAGATACGCAGTATTTT. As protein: CASSLLVPSGITDTQYF.

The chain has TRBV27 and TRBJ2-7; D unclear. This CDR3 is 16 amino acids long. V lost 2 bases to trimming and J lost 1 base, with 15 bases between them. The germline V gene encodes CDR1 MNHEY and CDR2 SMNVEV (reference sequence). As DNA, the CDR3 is TGTGCCAGCAGTTTAATCCCGCCAGATAAATCCTACGAGCAGTACTTC. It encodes CASSLIPPDKSYEQYF.

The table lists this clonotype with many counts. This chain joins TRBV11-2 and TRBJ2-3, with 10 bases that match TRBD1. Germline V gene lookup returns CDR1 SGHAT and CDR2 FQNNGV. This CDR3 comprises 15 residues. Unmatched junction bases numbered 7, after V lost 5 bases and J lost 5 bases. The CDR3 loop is CASSQDRGMVDTQYF. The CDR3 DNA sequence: TGTGCCAGCAGCCAGGACAGGGGGATGGTAGATACGCAGTATTTT.

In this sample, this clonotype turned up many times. The CDR3 sequence: CASGTGAYNEQFF. In DNA form, the CDR3 reads TGTGCCAGTGGGACAGGAGCCTACAATGAGCAGTTCTTC. The chain is built from TRBV7-9 and TRBJ2-1, with TRBD1 matching over 8 bases. V shed 9 bases, J shed 2 bases, and the junction held 3 bases outside the gene matches. Germline V gives CDR1 SEHNR, CDR2 FQNEAQ (reference sequence). The length of the CDR3 is 13 residues.

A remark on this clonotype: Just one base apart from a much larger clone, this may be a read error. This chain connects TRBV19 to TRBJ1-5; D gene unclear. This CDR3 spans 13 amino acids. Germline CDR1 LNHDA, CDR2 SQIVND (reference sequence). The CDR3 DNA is TGTGCCGGTAGCCTATCCTATAATCAGCCCCAGCATTTT. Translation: CAGSLSYNQPQHF.

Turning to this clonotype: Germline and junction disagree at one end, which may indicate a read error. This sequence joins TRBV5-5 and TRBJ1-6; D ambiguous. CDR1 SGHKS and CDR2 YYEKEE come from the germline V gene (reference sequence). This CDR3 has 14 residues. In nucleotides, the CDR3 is TGTGCCAGCAGCTTGGAAGGGTTAAATTCACCCCCCCACTTT. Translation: CASSLEGLNSPPHF.

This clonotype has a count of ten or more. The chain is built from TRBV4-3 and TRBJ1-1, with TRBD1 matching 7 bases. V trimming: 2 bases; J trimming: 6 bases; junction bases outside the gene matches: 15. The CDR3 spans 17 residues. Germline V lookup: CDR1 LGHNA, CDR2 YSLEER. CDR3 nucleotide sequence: TGCGCCAGCAGCCAATGGGCTTCAGTAACAGGGGAACCTGAAGCTTTCTTT. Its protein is CASSQWASVTGEPEAFF.

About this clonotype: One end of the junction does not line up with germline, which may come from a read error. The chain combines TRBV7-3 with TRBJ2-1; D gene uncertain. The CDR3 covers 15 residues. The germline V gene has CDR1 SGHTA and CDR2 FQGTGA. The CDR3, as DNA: TGTGCCAGCGGCTTAACGGGTGGAGAGTATAATGAGCAGTTCTTC. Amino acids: CASGLTGGEYNEQFF.

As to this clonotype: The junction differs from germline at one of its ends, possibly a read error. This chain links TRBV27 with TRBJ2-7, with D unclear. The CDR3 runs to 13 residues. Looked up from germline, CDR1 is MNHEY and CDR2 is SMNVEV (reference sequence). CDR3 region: CASSLGDSYKQYF. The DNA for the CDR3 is TGTGCCAGCAGTTTAGGTGACTCCTACAAGCAGTACTTC.

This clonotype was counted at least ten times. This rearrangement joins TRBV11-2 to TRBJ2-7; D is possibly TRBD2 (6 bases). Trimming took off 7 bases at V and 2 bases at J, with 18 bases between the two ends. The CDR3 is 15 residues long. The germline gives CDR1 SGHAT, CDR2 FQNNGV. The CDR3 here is CASTREALTTYEQYF. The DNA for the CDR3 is TGTGCCAGCACGAGGGAGGCGCTAACCACCTACGAGCAGTACTTC.

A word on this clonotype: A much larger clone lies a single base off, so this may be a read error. CDR3 sequence reads: CASSLSLNTETFF. The CDR3 coding sequence is TGCGCCAGCAGCTTGTCTCTGAACACTGAAACTTTCTTT. The chain recombines TRBV5-1 with TRBJ1-1; D is uncertain. Germline assignment: CDR1 SGHRS and CDR2 YFSETQ. The length of the CDR3 is 13 residues.

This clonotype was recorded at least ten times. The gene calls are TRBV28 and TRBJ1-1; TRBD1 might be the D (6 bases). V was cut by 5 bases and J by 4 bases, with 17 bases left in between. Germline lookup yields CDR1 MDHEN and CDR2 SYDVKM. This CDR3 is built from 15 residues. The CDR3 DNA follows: TGTGCCAGCAGTACACTCACAGGGATACGCACTGAAGCTTTCTTT. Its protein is CASSTLTGIRTEAFF. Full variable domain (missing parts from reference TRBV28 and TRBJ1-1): DVKVTQSSRYLVKRTGEKVFLECVQDMDHENMFWYRQDPGLGLRLIYFSYDVKMKEKGDIPEGYSVSREKKERFSLILESASTNQTSMYLCASSTLTGIRTEAFFGQGTRLTVV.